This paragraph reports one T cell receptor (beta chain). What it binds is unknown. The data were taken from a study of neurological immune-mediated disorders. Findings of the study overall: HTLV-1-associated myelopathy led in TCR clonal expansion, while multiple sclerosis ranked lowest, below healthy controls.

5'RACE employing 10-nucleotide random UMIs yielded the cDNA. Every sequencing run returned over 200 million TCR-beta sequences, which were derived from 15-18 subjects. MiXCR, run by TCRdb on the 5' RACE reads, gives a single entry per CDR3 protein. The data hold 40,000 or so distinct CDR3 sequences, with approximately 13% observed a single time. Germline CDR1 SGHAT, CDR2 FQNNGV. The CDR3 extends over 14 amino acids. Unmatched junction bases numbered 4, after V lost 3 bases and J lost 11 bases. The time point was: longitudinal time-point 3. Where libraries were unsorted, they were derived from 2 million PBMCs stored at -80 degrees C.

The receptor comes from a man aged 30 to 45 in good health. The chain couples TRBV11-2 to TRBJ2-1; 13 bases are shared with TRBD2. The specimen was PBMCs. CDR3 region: CASSLGLAGSKQFF. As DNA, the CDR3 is TGTGCCAGCAGCTTGGGACTAGCGGGAAGTAAGCAGTTCTTC. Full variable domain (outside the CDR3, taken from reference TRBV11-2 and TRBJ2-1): EAGVAQSPRYKIIEKRQSVAFWCNPISGHATLYWYQQILGQGPKLLIQFQNNGVVDDSQLPKDRFSAERLKGVDSTLKIQPAKLEDSAVYLCASSLGLAGSKQFFGPGTRLTVL.